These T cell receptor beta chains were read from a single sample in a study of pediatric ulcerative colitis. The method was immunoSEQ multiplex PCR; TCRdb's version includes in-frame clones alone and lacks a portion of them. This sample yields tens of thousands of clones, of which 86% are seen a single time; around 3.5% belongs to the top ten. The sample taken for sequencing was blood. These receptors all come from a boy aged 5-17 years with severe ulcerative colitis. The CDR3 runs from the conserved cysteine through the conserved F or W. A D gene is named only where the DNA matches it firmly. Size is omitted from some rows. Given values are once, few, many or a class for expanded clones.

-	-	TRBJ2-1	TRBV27	TGTGCCAGCAGTTTAGGGGACGGATACTCCTACAATGAGCAGTTCTTC	CASSLGDGYSYNEQFF
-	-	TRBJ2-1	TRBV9	TGTGCCAGCAGCGTAGGGGTGAAGGGGAGCAATGAGCAATTCTTC	CASSVGVKGSNEQFF
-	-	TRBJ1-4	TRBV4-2	TGTGCCAGCAGCCAAGGGACGGTTAGTGAAAAACTGTTTTTT	CASSQGTVSEKLFF
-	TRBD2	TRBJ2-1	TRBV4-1	TGCGCCAGCAGCCAAACCAGCGGGATGGTTTACAATGAGCAGTTCTTC	CASSQTSGMVYNEQFF
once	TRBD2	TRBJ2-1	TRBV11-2	TGTGCCAGCAGCTTAGTTCCGGGGGGTGAGCAGTTCTTC	CASSLVPGGEQFF
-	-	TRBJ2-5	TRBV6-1	TGTGCCAGCAGCGGGACCTACCAAGAGACCCAGTACTTC	CASSGTYQETQYF
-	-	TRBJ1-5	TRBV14	TGTGCCAGCAGCGAGATGGACGGTTCAGCCCAGCATTTT	CASSEMDGSAQHF
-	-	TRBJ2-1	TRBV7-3	TGTGCCAGCAGCGTAGTAAGCTCCTACAATGAGCAGTTCTTC	CASSVVSSYNEQFF
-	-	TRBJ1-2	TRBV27	TGTGCCAGCAGTTTATTCGGGCAGGGAGTCTATGGCTACACCTTC	CASSLFGQGVYGYTF
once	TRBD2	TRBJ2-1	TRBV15	TGTGCCACCAGCAGAGTTTGGAGCGGGACCGATGAGCAGTTCTTC	CATSRVWSGTDEQFF
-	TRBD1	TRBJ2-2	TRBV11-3	TGTGCCAGCAGCTCGTCGGGACAGTTGGCCGGGGAGCTGTTTTTT	CASSSSGQLAGELFF
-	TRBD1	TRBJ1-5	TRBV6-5	TGTGCCAGCAGGGGACAGGGGGATCAGCCCCAGCATTTT	CASRGQGDQPQHF
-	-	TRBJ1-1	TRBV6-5	TGTGCCAGCAGTTATCCCCGGGGTAGGGCTTTCTTT	CASSYPRGRAFF
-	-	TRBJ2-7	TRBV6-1	TGTGCCAGCAGTGAAAGATGGGATGAGCAGTACTTC	CASSERWDEQYF
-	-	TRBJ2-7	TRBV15	TGTGCCACCAGCAGAGATAGGGCGGGGAGGTACGAGCAGTACTTC	CATSRDRAGRYEQYF
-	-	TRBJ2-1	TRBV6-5	TGTGCCAGCAGTGCCTCACCGGGCTCCTACAATGAGCAGTTCTTC	CASSASPGSYNEQFF
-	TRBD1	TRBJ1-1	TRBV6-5	TGTGCCAGCAGTTACCAGGGGGCCCACACTGAAGCTTTCTTT	CASSYQGAHTEAFF
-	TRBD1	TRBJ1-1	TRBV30	TGTGCCTTGACAGGGGAACTGAACACTGAAGCTTTCTTT	CALTGELNTEAFF
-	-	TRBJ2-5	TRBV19	TGTGCCGCCGGTCAGATGGGACAAGAGACCCAGTACTTC	CAAGQMGQETQYF
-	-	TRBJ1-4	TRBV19	TGTGCCAGTAGTATCCCCGAGGGGACTTACGAAAAACTGTTTTTT	CASSIPEGTYEKLFF
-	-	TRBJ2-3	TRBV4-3	TGCGCCAGCAGCCAAGATCGGCGGGATGGTGGCACAGATACGCAGTATTTT	CASSQDRRDGGTDTQYF
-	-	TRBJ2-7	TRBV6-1	TGTGCCAGCAGATCGACAGCTACCTACGAGCAGTACTTC	CASRSTATYEQYF
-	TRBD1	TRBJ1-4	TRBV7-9	TGTGCCAGCAGCGTAATGACAGGGGGGAATGAAAAACTGTTTTTT	CASSVMTGGNEKLFF
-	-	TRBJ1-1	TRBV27	TGTGCCAGCAGTTTGTCCAGGAACACTGAAGCTTTCTTT	CASSLSRNTEAFF
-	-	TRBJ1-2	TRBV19	TGTGCCAGTACCCAAGGGTCAGCAGGCTACACCTTC	CASTQGSAGYTF
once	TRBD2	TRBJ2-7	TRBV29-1	TGCAGCGTTGAAGCACCGGGACTAGTCGGGCTCGAGCAGTACTTC	CSVEAPGLVGLEQYF
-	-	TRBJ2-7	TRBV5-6	TGTGCCAGCAGCTTGGAAGGATACGAGCAGTACTTC	CASSLEGYEQYF
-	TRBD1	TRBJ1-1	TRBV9	TGTGCCAGCAGCGCTAAACAGGGGGCGCCTGAAGCTTTCTTT	CASSAKQGAPEAFF
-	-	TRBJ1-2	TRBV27	TGTGCCAGCAGTTTAGGGGGCAGTAACTATGGCTACACCTTC	CASSLGGSNYGYTF
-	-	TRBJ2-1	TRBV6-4	TGTGCCAGCAGTGTTCACGAGCGACACAACAATGAGCAGTTCTTC	CASSVHERHNNEQFF
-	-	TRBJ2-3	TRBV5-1	TGCGCCAGCGGATTAGGGGGGTCTGGCACAGATACGCAGTATTTT	CASGLGGSGTDTQYF
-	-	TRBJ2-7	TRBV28	TGTGCCAGCAGTCCGGACAGCCACGAGCAGTACTTC	CASSPDSHEQYF
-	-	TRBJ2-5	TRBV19	TGTGCCAGTAGTCCTTCCGGCGAAGAGACCCAGTACTTC	CASSPSGEETQYF
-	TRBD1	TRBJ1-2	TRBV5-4	TGTGCCAGCAGCTTGGTAATTAATAAGGACAGGGTAAGTATTTGCTATGGCTACACCTTC	CASSLVINKDRVSICYGYTF
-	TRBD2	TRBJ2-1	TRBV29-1	TGCAGCGTTGAAGAGGGGGGGACTAGCGGGAGAGGTGAGCAGTTCTTC	CSVEEGGTSGRGEQFF
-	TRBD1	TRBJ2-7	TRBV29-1	TGCAGCGTTGAGAGACAGGGTTGGAGCGAGCAGTACTTC	CSVERQGWSEQYF
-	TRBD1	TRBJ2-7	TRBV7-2	TGTGCCAGCAGCTTAGGGACAGGGTACTACGAGCAGTACTTC	CASSLGTGYYEQYF
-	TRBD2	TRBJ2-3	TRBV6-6	TGTGCCAGCACCCGACTAGCGGGTAGAGATACGCAGTATTTT	CASTRLAGRDTQYF
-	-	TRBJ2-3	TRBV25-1	TGTGCCAGCAGTACTTCCGGCTTCACAGATACGCAGTATTTT	CASSTSGFTDTQYF
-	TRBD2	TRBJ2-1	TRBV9	TGTGCCAGCAGCGCCGTAGCGGGAGCCCATGAGCAGTTCTTC	CASSAVAGAHEQFF
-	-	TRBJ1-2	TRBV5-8	TGTGCCAGCAGCCTGGGACGGACGACAGACTATGGCTACACCTTC	CASSLGRTTDYGYTF
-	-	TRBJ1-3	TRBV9	TGTGCCAGCAGCGTAGAGACGACAAGGGAAAACACCATATATTTT	CASSVETTRENTIYF
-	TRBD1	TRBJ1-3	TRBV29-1	TGCAGCGTCGCTAGGGACAGGGCGTACGGAAACACCATATATTTT	CSVARDRAYGNTIYF
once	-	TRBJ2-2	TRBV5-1	TGCGCCAGCAGCTTGGGACCCGACACCGGGGAGCTGTTTTTT	CASSLGPDTGELFF
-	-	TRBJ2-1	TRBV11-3	TGTGCCAGCAGCTCCAATAATGAGCAGTTCTTC	CASSSNNEQFF
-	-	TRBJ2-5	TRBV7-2	TGTGCCAGCAGCTCCCCCGCGGGGGCAGAGACCCAGTACTTC	CASSSPAGAETQYF
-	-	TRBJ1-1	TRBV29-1	TGCAGCGCCGACGGACAGCTGAACACTGAAGCTTTCTTT	CSADGQLNTEAFF
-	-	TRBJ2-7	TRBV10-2	TGCGCCAGCAGTGAGTCCACCAAGGGGCCATCCTCCTACGAGCAGTACTTC	CASSESTKGPSSYEQYF
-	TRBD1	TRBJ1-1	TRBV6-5	TGTGCCAGCAGTTATTTAATAACAGGGGGCCTCGCTGAAGCTTTCTTT	CASSYLITGGLAEAFF
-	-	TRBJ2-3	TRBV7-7	TGTGCTAGCAGCTCTGGTTTCACAGATACGCAGTATTTT	CASSSGFTDTQYF
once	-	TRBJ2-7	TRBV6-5	TGTGCCGGAAAGGTTTACGAGCAGTACTTC	CAGKVYEQYF
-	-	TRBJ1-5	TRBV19	TGTGCCAGTAGCGATTGGGGGGCTGGGAATCAGCCCCAGCATTTT	CASSDWGAGNQPQHF
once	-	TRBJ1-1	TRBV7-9	TGTGCCAGCAGCTTAGGGATTAACACTGAAGCTTTCTTT	CASSLGINTEAFF